This T cell receptor (beta chain) was identified in a study of T cells in Graves' hyperthyroidism and ophthalmopathy (dated 2019 in TCRdb). Turning to the overall study: Peripheral blood samples were taken at initial diagnosis, before any treatment was given. To identify TCR V-J signatures that set the groups apart, the researchers used a discovery cohort of 90 to 100 patients, made up of approximately 43 with Graves' ophthalmopathy and 55 to 65 with stable Graves' hyperthyroidism. Whether ophthalmopathy could be predicted prospectively was tested in an independent validation cohort made up of about 18 hyperthyroidism patients plus 17 patients who later progressed to ophthalmopathy. For training and testing, the 100 or so patients in the discovery cohort were randomly divided in a 7:3 ratio. Thyroid tissue and blood T-cell repertoires from several Graves' hyperthyroidism patients were also compared in the study. After sampling, hyperthyroidism patients received methimazole starting at 30 mg daily, and ophthalmopathy patients received high-dose intravenous methylprednisolone. The paper reports TCR Vbeta CDR3 sequencing of 140 or so peripheral blood samples: around 41 ophthalmopathy, fewer than 85 hyperthyroidism and around 17 progressor patients. Overall study outcomes, separate from this receptor: Most expanded thyroid clonotypes (frequency above 0.001) were also detected in blood, suggesting blood repertoires may reflect thyroid immune responses. Ophthalmopathy was separated from stable hyperthyroidism by a 13 V-J signature model, with over 85% sensitivity and roughly 81% specificity obtained in cross-validation and 80%/75% obtained in testing. During validation, the model predicted progression to ophthalmopathy a median of around six months ahead of onset, with roughly 65% sensitivity and 72% to 80% specificity. No statistical method was used to fix the sample size in advance, and group allocation was not hidden from the investigators.

TCR beta CDR3 regions were amplified from RNA transcripts. The first round of RT-PCR for the TCR CDR3 was performed with the HTBI primer set and the Qiagen OneStep RT-PCR kit. Libraries were constructed in a second round of multiplex PCR, after which size selection and purification were performed. The libraries were sequenced on an Illumina HiSeq2000 using paired-end 100 bp reads. Turning to the authors' computational methods: Raw data were processed with SOAPnuke, discarding reads with adapters, uncalled bases, mean Phred below 15, or no exact constant-primer or identifier match. COPE v1.2.5 was used to merge the high-quality paired reads, and each unique nucleotide sequence was defined as a clonotype. MiTCR v1.1 was used to align the clonotypes against IMGT TRBV, TRBD and TRBJ reference segments. Analysis was restricted to V-J combinations with a frequency above 0.0001, which covered roughly 99% of repertoires. A TCS score was defined as the ratio of F50 (clonal expansion) to E x V (chaos), with BLOSUM62-based TCRdist applied between CDR3 peptides within each V-J. Welch's t-statistics and random forest reduced fewer than 600 V-J features to 13, which were used in a naive Bayes classifier (R e1071). TCRdb's own reprocessing of the public reads used fastp at Q25 and MiXCR and kept productive beta chains. Records with the same CDR3 protein are collapsed into one entry carrying the most frequent genes and DNA. None of the V and J calls come from the authors' own analysis; TCRdb made them. This sample has hundreds of thousands of distinct CDR3 sequences in its table, and 15% to 19% of those were observed once. The ten largest clones represent about 14% of the sample.

At the junction V is shortened by 1 base and J by 4 bases, with 10 bases in between. Its CDR3 holds 14 amino acids, cysteine through phenylalanine. This entry keeps only the CDR3 DNA: 42 bases, framed from base 1. From the germline V gene (reference sequence), CDR1 is LGHDT and CDR2 is YNNKEL. A patient counted as having stable Graves' hyperthyroidism if no progression to ophthalmopathy occurred over 18 months of follow-up. Hyperthyroidism patients were newly diagnosed, with disease duration under 2 months, and aged 18 to 65 years. The study excluded patients with uncontrolled infections, other autoimmune diseases, pregnancy or lactation. Diagnoses were based on clinical symptoms, serum thyroxine and TRAb, thyroid ultrasound and orbital computed tomography. PBMCs were isolated from roughly 10 ml of fresh peripheral blood by Ficoll-Paque density gradient centrifugation. Trizol reagent was used to extract total RNA, and RNA quality was then checked on an Agilent 2100 Bioanalyzer.

At least ten counts were recorded for this clonotype. What antigen it recognizes has not been identified. No base-level quality is on record; no much larger clone is a single base apart. The TCR sequence derives from a woman aged 18-30 years with Graves' hyperthyroidism. The sample comprised blood. This chain is built from TRBV3-1 and TRBJ1-2, with the D gene call left open. The CDR3 here reads CASSQVGSPYGYTF. The DNA sequence is TGTGCCAGCAGCCAAGTCGGTTCACCCTATGGCTACACCTTC.